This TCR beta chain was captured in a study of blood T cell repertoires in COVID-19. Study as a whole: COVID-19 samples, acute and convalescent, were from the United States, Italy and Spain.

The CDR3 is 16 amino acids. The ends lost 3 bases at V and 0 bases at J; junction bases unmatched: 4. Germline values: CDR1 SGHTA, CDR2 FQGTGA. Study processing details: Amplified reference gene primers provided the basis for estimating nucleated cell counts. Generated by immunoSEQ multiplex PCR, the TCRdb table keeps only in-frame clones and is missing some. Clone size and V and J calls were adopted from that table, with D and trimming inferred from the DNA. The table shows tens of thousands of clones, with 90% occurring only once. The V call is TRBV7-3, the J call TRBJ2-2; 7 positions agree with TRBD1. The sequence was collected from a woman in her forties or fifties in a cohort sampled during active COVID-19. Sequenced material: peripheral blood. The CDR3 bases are TGTGCCAGCAGCTTGGGACAGCTCGCGAACACCGGGGAGCTGTTTTTT. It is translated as CASSLGQLANTGELFF.